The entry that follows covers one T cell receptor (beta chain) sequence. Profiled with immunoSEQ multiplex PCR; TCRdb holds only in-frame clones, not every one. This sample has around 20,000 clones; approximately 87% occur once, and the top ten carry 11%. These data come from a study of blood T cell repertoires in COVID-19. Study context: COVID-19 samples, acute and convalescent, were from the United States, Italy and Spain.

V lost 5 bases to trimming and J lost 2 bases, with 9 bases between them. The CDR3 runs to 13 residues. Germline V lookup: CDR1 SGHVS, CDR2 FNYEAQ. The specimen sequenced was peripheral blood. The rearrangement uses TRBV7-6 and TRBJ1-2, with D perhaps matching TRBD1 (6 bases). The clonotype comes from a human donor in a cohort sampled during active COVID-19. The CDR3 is CASSPDSNYGYTF. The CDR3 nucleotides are TGTGCCAGCAGCCCGGACAGCAACTATGGCTACACCTTC.